Here is one TCR beta chain with its context. This specimen comes from a study of blood T cell repertoires in COVID-19. Overall study: COVID-19 samples from acute and convalescent phases originated in the United States, Italy and Spain.

Germline V CDR1 and CDR2: SGHRS, YFSETQ. V was cut by 0 bases and J by 6 bases, with 13 bases left in between. This CDR3 has 16 residues. Per the original methods: Cell counts per sample came from amplifying reference gene primers. The protocol was immunoSEQ multiplex PCR, while the TCRdb copy is restricted to in-frame clones and leaves out a portion. V and J calls and clone size are given by that table; D and trimming were obtained from the DNA. Among about 100,000 clones listed, about 91% were seen once. This clonotype was obtained from a man in his fifties with acute or convalescent COVID-19. The sample was peripheral blood. This chain connects TRBV5-1 to TRBJ1-6, with D maybe TRBD1 (6 bases). CDR3 bases: TGCGCCAGCAGCTTGGGCGGGGGCTTCAGTAATTCACCCCTCCACTTT. Amino acids: CASSLGGGFSNSPLHF.